The 6 T cell receptor beta chains below come from one sample, sequenced in a study of CD8 T cells in ankylosing spondylitis. A single record per CDR3 protein comes from TCRdb applying MiXCR to the 5' RACE reads. The top ten hold around 4.2% of the sample, which has hundreds of thousands of distinct CDR3 sequences, under 35% seen once. Input material: blood, either unsorted or a sorted T cell fraction (not recorded which). These receptors originate from a male donor with ankylosing spondylitis or in good health (not recorded which).

This clonotype was counted a few times. This rearrangement joins TRBV20-1 to TRBJ1-5; D might be TRBD1 (6 bases). Trimming cost V 0 bases and J 1 base, with 7 bases left between them. The V gene's germline CDR1 is DFQATT and CDR2 SNEGSKA (reference sequence). This CDR3 is built from 14 residues. The DNA for the CDR3 is TGCAGTGCTAGAGATGGGGGCAGCAATCAGCCCCAGCATTTT. Protein: CSARDGGSNQPQHF.

The gene calls are TRBV4-1 and TRBJ2-3; no clear D gene. Germline V gene data show CDR1 as MGHRA and CDR2 as YSYEKL. The CDR3 runs to 15 residues. V was pared by 0 bases and J by 6 bases, with 13 bases between. The CDR3 sequence: CASSQDRGLGDTQYF. The CDR3 DNA reads TGCGCCAGCAGCCAAGATCGTGGATTAGGGGATACGCAGTATTTT.

A few counts support this clonotype. In DNA form, the CDR3 reads TGCAGTGCTACCTGGGACAGGGGAATAGGTCAGCCCCAGCATTTT. As protein: CSATWDRGIGQPQHF. This chain joins TRBV20-1 and TRBJ1-5; TRBD1 matches at 10 bases. The germline gives CDR1 DFQATT, CDR2 SNEGSKA (reference sequence). With V trimmed by 4 bases and J by 6 bases, 9 bases remained unmatched. The CDR3 runs to 15 residues.

CDR3 coding DNA: TGCAGTGCTAGATCGGTCCGACGGACTAGCAATCAGCCCCAGCATTTT. Translated: CSARSVRRTSNQPQHF. The chain is built from TRBV20-1 and TRBJ1-5; D ambiguous. The CDR3 is 16 amino acids. With 2 bases removed from V and 0 bases from J, the gap between germline ends came to 14 bases. Per the germline V gene, CDR1 is DFQATT and CDR2 is SNEGSKA (reference sequence).

This clonotype was counted between two and nine times. The gene calls are TRBV29-1 and TRBJ2-1; TRBD1 matches at 10 bases. The length of the CDR3 is 14 residues. V lost 2 bases, J lost 9 bases, and 7 bases stayed unmatched. Germline values: CDR1 SQVTM, CDR2 ANQGSEA. The chain's CDR3 is CSVESGQGVGEQFF. CDR3 bases: TGCAGCGTTGAATCAGGACAGGGGGTCGGTGAGCAGTTCTTC.

The rearrangement links TRBV7-8 to TRBJ1-1, with D perhaps matching TRBD1 (6 bases). V lost 1 base to trimming and J lost 4 bases, with 7 bases between them. This CDR3 has 13 amino acids. Germline V gene sequence: CDR1 SGHVS, CDR2 FQNEAQ. The CDR3 DNA reads TGTGCCAGCAGCTTAGTGGGGGCCACTGAAGCTTTCTTT. Translated: CASSLVGATEAFF.